The clone carrying this TCR beta chain was recorded at least ten times. Its antigen is as yet unknown. These data originate in a study of metastatic and nonmetastatic thyroid tumors. Study in general: Malignant thyroid and benign thyroid patients provided blood and tumor or nodule tissue whose repertoires were compared.

TCRdb used MiXCR to call clones anew from the PCR reads. The sample lists several thousand clones, less than 35% occurring once. Each patient came to thyroid surgery without any prior treatment (of any kind). Study conclusions and caveats: A significant increase in TCR beta diversity was reportedly seen in malignant thyroid tumors relative to benign nodules, in blood and tumor.

Trimming at V came to 10 bases and at J to 5 bases, leaving 11 bases not matched to a gene. The CDR3 loop spans 15 amino acids. Germline CDR1 MNHNS, CDR2 SASEGT. The chain is built from TRBV6-1 and TRBJ1-4, with 9 bases aligning to TRBD1. This TCR was sampled from a female donor with papillary thyroid cancer or a benign thyroid nodule (not recorded which). Some clones in this sample may be carry-over from other donors' samples. The sequencing input was tumor tissue. This chain's CDR3 is CATLAQGTGNEKLFF. The CDR3 bases are TGTGCCACCTTGGCCCAGGGGACAGGGAATGAAAAACTGTTTTTT.